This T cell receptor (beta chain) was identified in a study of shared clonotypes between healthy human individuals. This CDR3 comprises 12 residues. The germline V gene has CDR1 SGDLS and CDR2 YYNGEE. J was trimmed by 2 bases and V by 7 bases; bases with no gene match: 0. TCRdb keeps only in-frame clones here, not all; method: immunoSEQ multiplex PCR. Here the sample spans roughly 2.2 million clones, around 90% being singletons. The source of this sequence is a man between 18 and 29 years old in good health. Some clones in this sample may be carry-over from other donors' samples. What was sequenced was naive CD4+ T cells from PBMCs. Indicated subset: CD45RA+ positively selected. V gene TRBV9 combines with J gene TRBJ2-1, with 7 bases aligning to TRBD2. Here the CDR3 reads CASAGAYNEQFF. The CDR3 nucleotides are TGTGCCAGCGCGGGGGCCTACAATGAGCAGTTCTTC.